The next 20 T cell receptor beta chains were all read from a single sample in a study of naive and memory T cell subsets. An equimolar mix of two oligonucleotides served as the beta constant-region primer for TRBC1 and TRBC2. One entry per CDR3 protein results from TCRdb running MiXCR on the UMI-ligation and nested PCR reads. This sample carries roughly 20,000 distinct CDR3 sequences, approximately 10% of them seen once, and the ten largest clones take 18%. The sample was central memory CD8+ T cells from blood. These receptors were obtained from a human donor in good health.

This clonotype was seen only a few times. The chain carries TRBV4-1 and TRBJ1-4; unclear D gene. Deletions cut 4 bases from V and 7 bases from J, with 19 bases between. This CDR3 comprises 16 residues. Per germline, CDR1 MGHRA and CDR2 YSYEKL. In DNA, the CDR3 is TGCGCCAGCAGCCTGGCCCCTCGTGTCAGAACTGAAAAACTGTTTTTT. This translates into CASSLAPRVRTEKLFF.

This clonotype was counted between two and nine times. One end of the junction does not line up with germline, which may come from a read error. The V call is TRBV5-4, the J call TRBJ2-1; TRBD2 agrees at 8 bases. This CDR3 is 14 amino acids long. Germline lookup yields CDR1 SGHNT and CDR2 YYREEE (reference sequence). The CDR3 protein is CASSLEHSGTPPSF. Here the CDR3 DNA reads TGTGCCAGCAGCTTGGAACATAGCGGGACCCCTCCCTCATTC.

This clonotype was counted a few times. The chain recombines TRBV6-2 or TRBV6-3 with TRBJ2-2, with D perhaps matching TRBD2 (5 bases). Trimming shortened V by 7 bases and J by 5 bases, and 8 bases separated the two germline ends. CDR1 is MNHEY and CDR2 is SVGEGT in the germline V gene. There are 12 residues in the CDR3. For the CDR3, the DNA is TGTGCCAGCAATACGGGGACCGGGGAGCTGTTTTTT. Protein: CASNTGTGELFF.

In its sample, this clonotype was seen many times. This rearrangement joins TRBV28 to TRBJ2-2; 8 nucleotides line up with TRBD2. V was pared by 5 bases and J by 0 bases, with 5 bases of the junction left unmatched. CDR1 is MDHEN and CDR2 is SYDVKM in the germline V gene. This CDR3 is built from 16 residues. The CDR3 DNA reads TGTGCCAGCAGTCCCCCGGGGGGGCCGAACACCGGGGAGCTGTTTTTT. This codes for CASSPPGGPNTGELFF.

This clonotype occurred a few times. The chain carries TRBV5-1 and TRBJ2-2, with 9 bases that match TRBD2. This CDR3 comprises 24 residues. CDR1 and CDR2 (germline): SGHRS, YFSETQ. Losses at the gene ends were 0 bases for V and 0 bases for J; bases not matched to a gene: 24. The CDR3 coding sequence is TGCGCCAGCAGCTTGGCCCTAGCGGGATTACCCCCCGCCCCCTACTCCGCGAACACCGGGGAGCTGTTTTTT. Translated: CASSLALAGLPPAPYSANTGELFF. Full variable domain (remainder filled in from reference TRBV5-1 and TRBJ2-2): KAGVTQTPRYLIKTRGQQVTLSCSPISGHRSVSWYQQTPGQGLQFLFEYFSETQRNKGNFPGRFSGRQFSNSRSEMNVSTLELGDSALYLCASSLALAGLPPAPYSANTGELFFGEGSRLTVL.

This clonotype turned up a few times. In DNA form, the CDR3 reads TGCAGTGCTACATCCCGGGGCGCCGGCTACGAGCAGTACTTC. Its translation: CSATSRGAGYEQYF. The V call is TRBV20-1, the J call TRBJ2-7, with D perhaps being TRBD1 or TRBD2 (5 bases each). V lost 4 bases and J lost 3, with 16 bases in between. Germline CDR1 DFQATT, CDR2 SNEGSKA (reference sequence). CDR3 size: 14 residues.

This clonotype turned up a few times. This chain's CDR3 is CASSLYEGGGLGAPLHF. DNA of the CDR3: TGTGCCAGCAGTTTATATGAAGGAGGGGGACTCGGGGCACCCCTCCACTTT. The J gene is TRBJ1-6, the V gene TRBV27, with TRBD1 as a possible D gene (6 bases). Between the trimmed V and J ends, which lost 1 base and 11 bases, there was a span of 21 bases. The CDR3 loop spans 17 amino acids. The germline V gene has CDR1 MNHEY and CDR2 SMNVEV (reference sequence).

This chain connects TRBV5-8 to TRBJ2-5; 10 bases fit TRBD2. V was pared by 1 base and J by 7 bases, with 10 bases of the junction left unmatched. Per germline, CDR1 SGHTS and CDR2 YDEGEE. The CDR3 covers 16 residues. Here the CDR3 reads CASSLNQREGEGTQYF. Written as DNA, the CDR3 is TGTGCCAGCAGCTTGAATCAGCGGGAGGGGGAAGGGACCCAGTACTTC.

This clonotype was seen a few times. The chain joins TRBV28 to TRBJ1-6; D unresolved. The V end lost 2 bases, the J end lost 0 bases, and 14 bases lay between the germline ends. This CDR3 has 18 residues. The germline V gene has CDR1 MDHEN and CDR2 SYDVKM. The CDR3 loop reads CASSLIGGPNSYNSPLHF. CDR3 in DNA: TGTGCCAGCAGTTTAATAGGAGGCCCGAACTCCTATAATTCACCCCTCCACTTT.

This chain connects TRBV7-2 to TRBJ1-2; no firm D call. Germline V lookup: CDR1 SGHTA, CDR2 FQGNSA. Between the trimmed V and J ends, which lost 6 bases and 8 bases, there was a span of 16 bases. The CDR3 runs to 13 residues. CDR3 coding DNA: TGTGCCAGCAGTCGTTGGTCACAGTCGGGCTACACCTTC. Translated: CASSRWSQSGYTF.

As for this clonotype: A much larger clone differs from this one at a single base, so this may be a read error. CDR3 bases: TGCAGCGTTGGGCGGCCGAACGCTGAAGCTTTCTTT. Protein product: CSVGRPNAEAFF. This chain links TRBV29-1 with TRBJ1-1, with unresolved D. In germline, CDR1 is SQVTM, CDR2 ANQGSEA. The CDR3 is 12 residues long.

This sequence joins TRBV6-5 and TRBJ2-1; TRBD2 agrees at 7 bases. Germline-derived CDR1 and CDR2 are MNHEY and SVGAGI. Germline trimming cut 8 bases from V and 8 bases from J; bases unmatched to any gene: 12. The CDR3 extends over 14 amino acids. Here the CDR3 reads CASQGRAGSDEQFF. CDR3 coding DNA: TGTGCCAGCCAGGGACGAGCGGGATCGGATGAGCAGTTCTTC.

This clonotype was recorded many times. The V gene is TRBV29-1, the J gene TRBJ2-1; maybe TRBD2 (6 bases). V dropped 6 bases and J dropped 6 bases, with 12 bases sitting between them. Germline V gene lookup returns CDR1 SQVTM and CDR2 ANQGSEA. The CDR3 length is 12 residues. The CDR3 DNA reads TGCAGCGTGGGACTCACGGGCAATGAGCAGTTCTTC. It codes for CSVGLTGNEQFF.

There are many counts of this clonotype. The V gene is TRBV6-6, the J gene TRBJ1-2; 8 bases line up with TRBD1. This CDR3 is 14 amino acids long. Germline CDR1 and CDR2: MNHNY and SVGAGI (reference sequence). Unmatched junction bases numbered 6, after V lost 3 bases and J lost 6 bases. The DNA of the CDR3 is TGTGCCAGCAGTTATGTTGACAGGGGACATGGCTACACCTTC. This translates into CASSYVDRGHGYTF.

This clonotype has just a few counts. In DNA, the CDR3 is TGTGCCAGCAATTCCTACAATGAGCAGTTCTTC. This gives the protein CASNSYNEQFF. The gene calls are TRBV7-2 and TRBJ2-1; D ambiguous. This CDR3 is 11 amino acids long. The V end was cut by 7 bases, the J end by 1 base, with 2 bases between. Germline-derived CDR1 and CDR2 are SGHTA and FQGNSA.

The genes are TRBV7-8 and TRBJ2-7, with TRBD1 identical over 9 bases. Germline V gene data show CDR1 as SGHVS and CDR2 as FQNEAQ. V lost 1 base, J lost 4 bases, and 11 bases stayed unmatched. The CDR3 consists of 17 residues. The CDR3 sequence: CASSLDFWGQGLYEQYF. In DNA form, the CDR3 reads TGTGCCAGCAGCTTAGACTTTTGGGGACAGGGCCTATACGAGCAGTACTTC.

This clonotype was detected many times. The chain has TRBV20-1 and TRBJ2-1, with 8 bases identical to TRBD1. The germline V gene encodes CDR1 DFQATT and CDR2 SNEGSKA (reference sequence). This CDR3 comprises 15 residues. The V gene end was trimmed by 5 bases and the J gene end by 6 bases; junction bases not matched to a gene: 12. The CDR3 here is CSAGHLDRGGNEQFF. The CDR3 DNA reads TGCAGTGCTGGTCACCTCGACAGGGGTGGCAATGAGCAGTTCTTC.

Ten or more counts support this clonotype. The V gene is TRBV19, the J gene TRBJ2-1, with D unresolved. V gave up 9 bases and J gave up 0 bases, with 9 bases separating them. The germline V gene encodes CDR1 LNHDA and CDR2 SQIVND (reference sequence). This CDR3 contains 13 residues. The chain's CDR3 is CASASSSYNEQFF. CDR3 sequence (DNA): TGTGCCAGCGCCTCAAGCTCCTACAATGAGCAGTTCTTC. The variable domain in full, with the rest retrieved from reference TRBV19 and TRBJ2-1, is DGGITQSPKYLFRKEGQNVTLSCEQNLNHDAMYWYRQDPGQGLRLIYYSQIVNDFQKGDIAEGYSVSREKKESFPLTVTSAQKNPTAFYLCASASSSYNEQFFGPGTRLTVL.

The chain couples TRBV10-2 to TRBJ1-1; weak D call: TRBD1 (6 bases). CDR1 WSHSY and CDR2 SAAADI come from the germline V gene. The CDR3 has 17 amino acids. V lost 3 bases to trimming and J lost 4 bases, with 21 bases between them. The CDR3, as DNA: TGCGCCAGCAGTGAAAGAACAGGGAGTCGTGGAATCACTGAAGCTTTCTTT. Protein product: CASSERTGSRGITEAFF.

This clonotype was seen a few times. The chain uses TRBV6-4 and TRBJ2-6; TRBD1 aligns across 7 bases. V shed 4 bases and J 0 bases; nucleotides not matched to a gene: 3. Germline V gene data show CDR1 as MRHNA and CDR2 as SNTAGT. CDR3 size: 16 residues. DNA for the CDR3: TGTGCCAGCAGTGCGTCAGGGGGCTCTGGGGCCAACGTCCTGACTTTC. Its protein is CASSASGGSGANVLTF.